One sample yielded the 15 T cell receptor beta chains listed below, sequenced in a study of cytomegalovirus exposure and HLA in healthy donors. The PCR made use of 60 Vbeta and 13 Jbeta primers. Here immunoSEQ multiplex PCR was the method, and the copy in TCRdb shows in-frame clones only, minus some. The table has roughly 110,000 clones, around three quarters seen once. The sequenced sample consisted of PBMCs. All receptors derive from a female donor in good health and CMV-seronegative.

V usage is TRBV4-1 and J usage is TRBJ2-5; TRBD2 agrees at 10 bases. The J call may be mistaken, given a closer DNA end match to TRBJ2-7. CDR3 size: 15 residues. CDR1 MGHRA and CDR2 YSYEKL come from the germline V gene. CDR3 sequence (DNA): TGCGCCAGCAGCCAATCTAGCGGGGGATACTACGAGCAGTACTTC. This gives the protein CASSQSSGGYYEQYF.

The V call is TRBV10-2, the J call TRBJ2-7; possibly TRBD2 for D (7 bases). There are 16 residues in the CDR3. Germline V gene lookup returns CDR1 WSHSY and CDR2 SAAADI. Trimming removed 5 bases from V and 3 bases from J, with 20 bases in between. The CDR3 DNA is TGCGCCAGCAGTATCGCATTGGGGGGGGGCGGCTACGAGCAGTACTTC. Translated, it gives CASSIALGGGGYEQYF.

V and J are TRBV25-1 and TRBJ1-2; D perhaps matches TRBD1 (5 bases). Germline loops: CDR1 MGHDK, CDR2 SYGVNS. Trimming took off 6 bases at V and 5 bases at J, with 13 bases between the two ends. CDR3 length: 13 amino acids. The chain's CDR3 is CASSPGSLYGYTF. CDR3 nucleotides: TGTGCCAGCAGCCCAGGGTCCTTGTATGGCTACACCTTC.

The V gene is TRBV4-3, the J gene TRBJ2-7, with 12 bases fitting TRBD2. This CDR3 has 17 amino acids. Germline V gene sequence: CDR1 LGHNA, CDR2 YSLEER. Germline trimming cut 1 base from V and 0 bases from J; bases unmatched to any gene: 4. CDR3 sequence reads: CASSQGPSGGASYEQYF. Here the CDR3 DNA reads TGCGCCAGCAGCCAAGGACCTAGCGGGGGGGCCTCCTACGAGCAGTACTTC.

The chain has TRBV7-9 and TRBJ2-7; tentative D call: TRBD1 (6 bases). Germline CDR1 is SEHNR and CDR2 is FQNEAQ (reference sequence). The CDR3 is made up of 13 amino acids. The V and J ends lost 5 bases and 5 bases respectively, with 13 bases between them. The CDR3 DNA sequence: TGTGCCAGCAGCCATCAGGGGACCGACGAGCAGTACTTC. As protein: CASSHQGTDEQYF.

The chain couples TRBV7-2 to TRBJ2-5; 9 bases are shared with TRBD2. Trimming cost V 3 bases and J 0 bases; bases outside gene matches: 5. Per germline, CDR1 SGHTA and CDR2 FQGNSA. The CDR3 is 16 residues long. This CDR3 reads CASSLTSGGYQETQYF. The CDR3 coding sequence is TGTGCCAGCAGCTTGACCAGCGGGGGGTACCAAGAGACCCAGTACTTC.

The J gene is TRBJ1-5, the V gene TRBV7-2; TRBD1 agrees at 9 bases. The CDR3 sequence is 15 residues long. CDR1 and CDR2 (germline): SGHTA, FQGNSA. After removal of 1 base from V and 10 bases from J, the junction contained 8 bases not matched to a gene. In DNA, the CDR3 is TGTGCCAGCAGCTTAGACCGGGGACAGGGTGAACCCCAGCATTTT. Encoded protein: CASSLDRGQGEPQHF. Complete variable domain (other parts from reference TRBV7-2 and TRBJ1-5): GAGVSQSPSNKVTEKGKDVELRCDPISGHTALYWYRQSLGQGLEFLIYFQGNSAPDKSGLPSDRFSAERTGGSVSTLTIQRTQQEDSAVYLCASSLDRGQGEPQHFGDGTRLSIL.

This chain connects TRBV19 to TRBJ1-6; 7 nucleotides agree with TRBD1. The V and J ends lost 5 bases and 5 bases, in that order; junction bases with no gene match: 3. This CDR3 spans 14 amino acids. CDR1 is LNHDA, CDR2 SQIVND, per germline (reference sequence). The CDR3 bases are TGTGCCAGTAGTCTCGGGACAGATAATTCACCCCTCCACTTT. It specifies CASSLGTDNSPLHF.

The V and J genes are TRBV18 and TRBJ1-1; 7 nucleotides agree with TRBD1. With 3 bases clipped from V and 1 base from J, the junction kept 5 bases outside the gene matches. The germline gives CDR1 KGHSH, CDR2 LQKENI. The CDR3 is 15 residues long. This CDR3 is CASSPSRTGNTEAFF. The CDR3 coding sequence is TGTGCCAGCTCACCCAGTCGGACAGGGAACACTGAAGCTTTCTTT. Together with reference TRBV18 and TRBJ1-1, the CDR3 gives the full variable domain: NAGVMQNPRHLVRRRGQEARLRCSPMKGHSHVYWYRQLPEEGLKFMVYLQKENIIDESGMPKERFSAEFPKEGPSILRIQQVVRGDSAAYFCASSPSRTGNTEAFFGQGTRLTVV.

This clone appeared a single time. This chain connects TRBV5-1 to TRBJ2-5, with 8 bases aligning to TRBD1. V shed 5 bases and J 5 bases; nucleotides not matched to a gene: 8. CDR3 size: 14 residues. CDR1 SGHRS and CDR2 YFSETQ come from the germline V gene. CDR3 nucleotides: TGCGCCAGCAGAGGACAGGGTGGGGAGGAGACCCAGTACTTC. Translating it yields CASRGQGGEETQYF.

J is TRBJ2-3 and V is TRBV9; possibly TRBD2 for D (5 bases). V dropped 4 bases and J dropped 4 bases, with 13 bases sitting between them. Germline V CDR1 and CDR2: SGDLS, YYNGEE. CDR3 size: 14 residues. The CDR3 DNA sequence: TGTGCCAGCAGCTCCCGGGAAGAGGCAGATACGCAGTATTTT. Translation gives CASSSREEADTQYF. Based on the CDR3 plus reference TRBV9 and TRBJ2-3, the full variable domain is DSGVTQTPKHLITATGQRVTLRCSPRSGDLSVYWYQQSLDQGLQFLIQYYNGEERAKGNILERFSAQQFPDLHSELNLSSLELGDSALYFCASSSREEADTQYFGPGTRLTVL.

This rearrangement joins TRBV13 to TRBJ2-1, with 11 positions matching TRBD2. CDR1 and CDR2 (germline): PRHDT, FYEKMQ (reference sequence). V gave up 5 bases and J gave up 1 base; unmatched junction bases: 7. The CDR3 is made up of 17 amino acids. CDR3 sequence reads: CASSEASGGRSYNEQFF. Here the CDR3 DNA reads TGTGCCAGCAGCGAAGCTAGCGGGGGGAGGTCCTACAATGAGCAGTTCTTC.

There are a few counts of this clone. CDR3 sequence (DNA): TGTGCCAGCAGCTCCGAAGGGGGGGGGCATGAGACCCAGTACTTC. This encodes CASSSEGGGHETQYF. The rearrangement joins TRBV5-4 to TRBJ2-5, with D perhaps TRBD2 (7 bases). Germline V gives CDR1 SGHNT, CDR2 YYREEE (reference sequence). Deletions cut 3 bases from V and 5 bases from J, with 17 bases between. The CDR3 contains 15 residues. Full variable domain (remainder filled in from reference TRBV5-4 and TRBJ2-5): ETGVTQSPTHLIKTRGQQVTLRCSSQSGHNTVSWYQQALGQGPQFIFQYYREEENGRGNFPPRFSGLQFPNYSSELNVNALELDDSALYLCASSSEGGGHETQYFGPGTRLLVL.

The chain couples TRBV4-2 to TRBJ1-3, with 8 bases lining up with TRBD1. Germline-derived CDR1 and CDR2 are LGHNA and YNFKEQ. This CDR3 has 20 residues. J gave up 3 bases and V 4 bases, and 20 bases lay outside the gene matches. In DNA, the CDR3 is TGTGCCAGCAGCCCGCATACCGGGACAGGAATAATCCGTGGTGGAAACACCATATATTTT. The encoded protein is CASSPHTGTGIIRGGNTIYF.

V usage is TRBV11-3 and J usage is TRBJ2-5; 7 nucleotides align to TRBD2. The V segment lost 1 base and the J segment 5 bases; nucleotides outside the gene matches: 13. Per the germline V gene, CDR1 is SGHNT and CDR2 is YENEEA. This CDR3 is 17 amino acids long. The CDR3 nucleotides are TGTGCCAGCAGCTTAGGGGAGCGGGGAAGCTTGGTGGAGACCCAGTACTTC. Translated, it gives CASSLGERGSLVETQYF.